These 7 T cell receptor beta chains originate from one sample sequenced in a study of shared clonotypes between healthy human individuals. Assay used: immunoSEQ multiplex PCR; TCRdb lists only in-frame clones, some missing. The sample records some 490,000 clones, more than 65% being singletons. The specimen sequenced was PBMCs. The origin of the receptors is a woman aged 40 to 50 in good health. Some clones in this sample may be carry-over from other donors' samples.

This clone has just a few counts. The chain joins TRBV27 to TRBJ2-2, with D possibly being TRBD1 (5 bases). Trimming took off 0 bases at V and 3 bases at J, with 11 bases between the two ends. The CDR3 is 16 amino acids. The germline CDR1 and CDR2 sequences are MNHEY and SMNVEV (reference sequence). CDR3 sequence: CASSLSAGLYTGELFF. The CDR3 DNA is TGTGCCAGCAGTTTATCGGCAGGGTTGTACACCGGGGAGCTGTTTTTT.

Concerning this clone: One base separates it from a far larger clone, so it is likely a read error. The conserved phenylalanine or tryptophan normally closing the CDR3 is absent here, so this likely arose from a read error. V and J are TRBV11-2 and TRBJ2-3; 7 bases are a match to TRBD2. The CDR3 runs 16 residues. Germline trimming cut 5 bases from V and 0 bases from J; bases unmatched to any gene: 8. Germline CDR1 reads SGHAT; CDR2 reads FQNNGV. The chain's CDR3 is CASSLLRDYSTDTQYL. DNA of the CDR3: TGTGCCAGCAGCCTACTCCGGGACTACAGCACAGATACGCAGTATCTT.

J is TRBJ1-1 and V is TRBV6-6; D gene unclear. CDR1 is MNHNY and CDR2 is SVGAGI in the germline V gene (reference sequence). CDR3 size: 15 residues. Trimming shortened V by 0 bases and J by 2 bases, and 10 bases separated the two germline ends. CDR3 sequence (DNA): TGTGCCAGCAGTTACTCGTACACCCTTAACACTGAAGCTTTCTTT. This encodes CASSYSYTLNTEAFF.

The gene calls are TRBV7-3 and TRBJ2-1; 10 positions match TRBD2. The CDR3 contains 15 residues. With V trimmed by 5 bases and J by 7 bases, 8 bases remained unmatched. The V gene's germline CDR1 is SGHTA and CDR2 FQGTGA. CDR3 residues: CASSRSSGSGNEQFF. For the CDR3, the DNA is TGTGCCAGCAGCCGATCTAGCGGGAGTGGGAATGAGCAGTTCTTC. Filled out from reference TRBV7-3 and TRBJ2-1, the complete variable domain reads GAGVSQTPSNKVTEKGKYVELRCDPISGHTALYWYRQSLGQGPEFLIYFQGTGAADDSGLPNDRFFAVRPEGSVSTLKIQRTERGDSAVYLCASSRSSGSGNEQFFGPGTRLTVL.

The chain carries TRBV29-1 and TRBJ2-5; 11 bases fit TRBD1. The DNA end is more similar to TRBJ2-7, so the J call may be wrong. This CDR3 is 14 amino acids long. Germline CDR1 SQVTM, CDR2 ANQGSEA. The CDR3 loop is CSVQRGQGAYEQYF. In DNA form, the CDR3 reads TGCAGCGTCCAGAGGGGACAGGGGGCCTACGAGCAGTACTTC.

This clone was recorded at least ten times. This chain uses TRBV11-2 with TRBJ1-2; a weak D match, TRBD1 (6 bases). The V gene lost 1 base and the J gene lost 7 bases, with 19 bases spanning the gap. This CDR3 has 16 residues. The germline CDR1 and CDR2 sequences are SGHAT and FQNNGV. CDR3 bases: TGTGCCAGCAGCTTAGGGGGGGGCAGGCGGCTTGGTGGCTACACCTTC. Amino acid sequence: CASSLGGGRRLGGYTF.

The chain links TRBV21-1 to TRBJ2-7. TRBV21-1 is shown as a pseudogene. The CDR3 runs to 13 residues. CDR3 in amino acids: CASSLNPGVEQYF. DNA for the CDR3: TGTGCCAGCAGCTTAAATCCGGGCGTCGAGCAGTACTTC.